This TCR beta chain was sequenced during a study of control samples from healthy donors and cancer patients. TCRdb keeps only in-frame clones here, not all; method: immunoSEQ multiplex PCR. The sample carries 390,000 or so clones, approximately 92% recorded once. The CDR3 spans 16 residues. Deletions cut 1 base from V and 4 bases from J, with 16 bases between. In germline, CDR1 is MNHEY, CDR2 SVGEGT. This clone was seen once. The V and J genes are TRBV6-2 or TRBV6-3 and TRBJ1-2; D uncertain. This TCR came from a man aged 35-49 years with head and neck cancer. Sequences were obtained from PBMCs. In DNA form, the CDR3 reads TGTGCCAGCAGTTACTACTCTTCCAGGTGGCTCTATGGCTACACCTTC. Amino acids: CASSYYSSRWLYGYTF.